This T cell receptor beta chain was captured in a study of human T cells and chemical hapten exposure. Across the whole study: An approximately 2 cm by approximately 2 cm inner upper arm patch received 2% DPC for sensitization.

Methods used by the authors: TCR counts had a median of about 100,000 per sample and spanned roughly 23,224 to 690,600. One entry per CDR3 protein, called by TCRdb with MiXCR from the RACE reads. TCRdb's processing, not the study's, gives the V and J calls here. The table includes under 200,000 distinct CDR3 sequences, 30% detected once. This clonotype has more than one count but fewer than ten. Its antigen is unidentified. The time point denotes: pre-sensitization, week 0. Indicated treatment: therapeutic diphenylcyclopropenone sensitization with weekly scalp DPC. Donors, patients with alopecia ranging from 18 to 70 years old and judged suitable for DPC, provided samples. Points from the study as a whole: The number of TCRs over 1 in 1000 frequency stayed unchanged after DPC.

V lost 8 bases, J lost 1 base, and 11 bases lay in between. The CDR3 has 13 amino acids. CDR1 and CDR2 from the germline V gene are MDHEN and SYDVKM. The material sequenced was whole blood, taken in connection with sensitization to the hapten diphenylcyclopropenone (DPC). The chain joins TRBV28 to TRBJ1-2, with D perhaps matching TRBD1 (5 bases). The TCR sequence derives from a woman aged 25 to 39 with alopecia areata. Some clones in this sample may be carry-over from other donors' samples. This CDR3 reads CASLGQNNYGYTF. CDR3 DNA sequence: TGTGCCAGCCTGGGGCAGAATAACTATGGCTACACCTTC.